A few counts support the clone carrying this T cell receptor beta chain. The data were taken from a study of T cell repertoires in cytomegalovirus infection. Study as a whole: Indicated by public TCR beta signatures were CMV infection and matching HLA type.

TCRdb independently ran MiXCR on the reads; one entry per CDR3 protein. The profile shows approximately 630,000 distinct CDR3 sequences, about 24% of them singletons. In germline, CDR1 is SNHLY, CDR2 FYNNEI. The length of the CDR3 is 16 residues. Trimming pared 3 bases from V and 0 bases from J, leaving 13 bases between. The sequence was collected from a human donor in good health (CMV status not recorded). Some clones in this sample may be carry-over from other donors' samples. The sample consisted of CD8+ T cells from PBMCs. The chain recombines TRBV2 with TRBJ2-3, with D perhaps TRBD1 or TRBD2 (5 bases each). The CDR3 nucleotides read TGTGCCAGCAGTGAGCGGGTGGGGCTAAGCACAGATACGCAGTATTTT. It is translated as CASSERVGLSTDTQYF.